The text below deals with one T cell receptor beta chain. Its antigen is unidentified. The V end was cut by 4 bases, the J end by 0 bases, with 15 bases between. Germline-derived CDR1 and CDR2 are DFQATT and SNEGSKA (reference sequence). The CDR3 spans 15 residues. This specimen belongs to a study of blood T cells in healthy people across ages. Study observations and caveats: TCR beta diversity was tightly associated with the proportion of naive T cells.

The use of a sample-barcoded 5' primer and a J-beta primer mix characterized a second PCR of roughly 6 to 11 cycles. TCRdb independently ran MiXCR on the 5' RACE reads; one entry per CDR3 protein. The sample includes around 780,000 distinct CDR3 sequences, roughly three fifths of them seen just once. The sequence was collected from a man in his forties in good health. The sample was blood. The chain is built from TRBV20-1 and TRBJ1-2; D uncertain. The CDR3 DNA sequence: TGCAGTGCTAATACCCCCGGGATCTCTAACTATGGCTACACCTTC. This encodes CSANTPGISNYGYTF.